What follows is one T cell receptor beta chain and its context. Its antigen is not known. For the second PCR, which ran for 7 to 11 cycles, a sample-barcoded 5' primer and a J-beta primer mix were used. Using its own MiXCR run on the 5' RACE reads, TCRdb lists one record per CDR3 protein. The sample includes roughly 1,300,000 distinct CDR3 sequences, roughly 64% of them seen just once. This sample was included in a study of blood T cells in healthy people across ages. The CDR3 covers 15 residues. The V gene end was trimmed by 3 bases and the J gene end by 7 bases; junction bases not matched to a gene: 10. Germline CDR1 reads LGHNA; CDR2 reads YNFKEQ. The study's findings and limits: Strong correlation was found linking TCR beta diversity to naive T cell percentage. Estimates drawn from one million T cells were deemed to understate diversity.

Sequenced: blood. This clonotype originated in a man younger than 30 in good health. This chain connects TRBV4-2 to TRBJ2-7, with 9 bases identical to TRBD2. The CDR3 protein is CASSQADSGSPEQYF. The CDR3 DNA reads TGTGCCAGCAGCCAGGCTGATAGCGGGAGCCCAGAGCAGTACTTC.